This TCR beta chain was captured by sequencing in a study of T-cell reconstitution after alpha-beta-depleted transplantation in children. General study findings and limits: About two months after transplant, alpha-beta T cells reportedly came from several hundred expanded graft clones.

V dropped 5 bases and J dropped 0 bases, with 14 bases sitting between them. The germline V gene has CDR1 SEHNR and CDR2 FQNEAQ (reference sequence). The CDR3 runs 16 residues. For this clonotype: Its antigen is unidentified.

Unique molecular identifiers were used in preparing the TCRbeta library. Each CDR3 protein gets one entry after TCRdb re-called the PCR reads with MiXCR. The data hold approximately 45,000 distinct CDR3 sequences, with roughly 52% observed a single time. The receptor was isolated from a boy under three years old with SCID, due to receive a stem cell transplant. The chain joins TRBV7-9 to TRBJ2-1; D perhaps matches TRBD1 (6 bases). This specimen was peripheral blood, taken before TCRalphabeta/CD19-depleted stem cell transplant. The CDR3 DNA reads TGTGCCAGCAGCCGCCAGGGGTTAAGCTCCTACAATGAGCAGTTCTTC. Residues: CASSRQGLSSYNEQFF. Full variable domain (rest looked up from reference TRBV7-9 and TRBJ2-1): DTGVSQNPRHKITKRGQNVTFRCDPISEHNRLYWYRQTLGQGPEFLTYFQNEAQLEKSRLLSDRFSAERPKGSFSTLEIQRTEQGDSAMYLCASSRQGLSSYNEQFFGPGTRLTVL.